A single sample gave rise to the 4 T cell receptor beta chains below, sequenced in a study of cytomegalovirus exposure and HLA in healthy donors. The PCR was carried out with 60 Vbeta primers and 13 Jbeta primers. TCRdb keeps only in-frame clones here, not all; method: immunoSEQ multiplex PCR. The sample holds about 130,000 clones, about three quarters seen once. Sequences were obtained from PBMCs. The receptors were gathered from a man in his forties or fifties in good health and CMV-seropositive.

This clone was found once. This chain links TRBV30 with TRBJ2-7; the D gene is possibly TRBD2 (5 bases). This CDR3 has 14 amino acids. V shed 5 bases and J shed 5 bases, with 19 bases lying between them. CDR1 is GTSNPN and CDR2 is SVGIG in the germline V gene (reference sequence). CDR3 in amino acids: CAWDTTSGENEQYF. The CDR3 nucleotides read TGTGCCTGGGACACGACGAGTGGGGAGAACGAGCAGTACTTC.

This clone was counted between two and nine times. The chain joins TRBV18 to TRBJ2-7; 7 bases are a match to TRBD1. The CDR3 is 14 amino acids. Looked up from germline, CDR1 is KGHSH and CDR2 is LQKENI. J gave up 2 bases and V 5 bases, and 6 bases lay outside the gene matches. As DNA, the CDR3 is TGTGCCAGCTCATCTGGGACAGTAACCTACGAGCAGTACTTC. It codes for CASSSGTVTYEQYF.

The chain employs TRBV4-1 and TRBJ1-1; a possible D gene is TRBD1 (5 bases). V shed 1 base and J shed 5 bases, with 8 bases lying between them. The CDR3 extends over 13 amino acids. Germline V gives CDR1 MGHRA, CDR2 YSYEKL. CDR3 DNA sequence: TGCGCCAGCAGCCAAGGACAGTGGACTGAAGCTTTCTTT. This gives the protein CASSQGQWTEAFF.

This chain uses TRBV5-1 with TRBJ2-2; D not certain. The CDR3 loop spans 15 amino acids. CDR1 is SGHRS, CDR2 YFSETQ, per germline. V was clipped by 8 bases and J by 0 bases, with 14 bases between them. CDR3 nucleotides: TGCGCCAGTGAAATTGGGCTTTCGAACACCGGGGAGCTGTTTTTT. Translation: CASEIGLSNTGELFF.